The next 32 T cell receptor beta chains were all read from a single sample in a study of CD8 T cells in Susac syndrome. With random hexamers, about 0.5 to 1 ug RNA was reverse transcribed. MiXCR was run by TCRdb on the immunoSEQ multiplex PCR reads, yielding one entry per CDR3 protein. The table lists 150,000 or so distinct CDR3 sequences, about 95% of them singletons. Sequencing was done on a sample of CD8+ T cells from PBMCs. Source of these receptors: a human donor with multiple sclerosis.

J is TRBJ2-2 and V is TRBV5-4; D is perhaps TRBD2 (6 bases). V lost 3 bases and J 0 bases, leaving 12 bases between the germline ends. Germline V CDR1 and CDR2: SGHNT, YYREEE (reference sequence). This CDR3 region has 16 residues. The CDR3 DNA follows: TGTGCCAGCAGCTCCCGACTAGGATCGAACACCGGGGAGCTGTTTTTT. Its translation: CASSSRLGSNTGELFF.

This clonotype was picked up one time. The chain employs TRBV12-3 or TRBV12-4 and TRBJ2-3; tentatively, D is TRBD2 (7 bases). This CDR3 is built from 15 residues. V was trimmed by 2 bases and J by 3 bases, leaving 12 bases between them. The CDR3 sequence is CASSLFGGQTDTQYF. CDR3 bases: TGTGCCAGCAGTTTATTCGGGGGGCAGACAGATACGCAGTATTTT.

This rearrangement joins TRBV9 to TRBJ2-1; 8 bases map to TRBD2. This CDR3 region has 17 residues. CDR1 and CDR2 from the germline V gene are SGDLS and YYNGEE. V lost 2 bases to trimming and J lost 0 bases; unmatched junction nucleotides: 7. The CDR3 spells CASSVFERGSSYNEQFF. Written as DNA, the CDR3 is TGTGCCAGCAGCGTCTTTGAGCGGGGGAGCTCCTACAATGAGCAGTTCTTC.

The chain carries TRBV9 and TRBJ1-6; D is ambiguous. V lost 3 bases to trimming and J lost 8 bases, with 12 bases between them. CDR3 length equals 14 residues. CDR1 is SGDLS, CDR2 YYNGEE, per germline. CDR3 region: CASSENTGYSPLHF. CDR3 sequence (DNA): TGTGCCAGCAGCGAGAACACGGGGTATTCACCCCTCCACTTT.

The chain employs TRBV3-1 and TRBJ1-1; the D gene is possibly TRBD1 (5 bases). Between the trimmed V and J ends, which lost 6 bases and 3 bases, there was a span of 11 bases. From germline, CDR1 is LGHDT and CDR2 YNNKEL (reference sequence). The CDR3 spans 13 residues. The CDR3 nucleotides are TGTGCCAGCAGTCCCGTGGGGGACACTGAAGCTTTCTTT. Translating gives CASSPVGDTEAFF.

The CDR3 DNA reads as TGTGCCAGCAGACCCCGTCCCGGGACAGGGTACCATGAGCAGTTCTTC. Its translation is CASRPRPGTGYHEQFF. The J gene is TRBJ2-1, the V gene TRBV27; TRBD1 aligns across 9 bases. The length of the CDR3 is 16 residues. Germline CDR1 MNHEY, CDR2 SMNVEV (reference sequence). V lost 6 bases to trimming and J lost 8 bases; unmatched junction nucleotides: 14.

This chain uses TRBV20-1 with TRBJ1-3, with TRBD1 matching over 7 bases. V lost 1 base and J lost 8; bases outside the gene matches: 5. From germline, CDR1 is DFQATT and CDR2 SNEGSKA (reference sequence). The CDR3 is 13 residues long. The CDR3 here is CSARVDREDTIYF. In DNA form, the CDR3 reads TGCAGTGCTAGAGTAGACAGGGAGGACACCATATATTTT.

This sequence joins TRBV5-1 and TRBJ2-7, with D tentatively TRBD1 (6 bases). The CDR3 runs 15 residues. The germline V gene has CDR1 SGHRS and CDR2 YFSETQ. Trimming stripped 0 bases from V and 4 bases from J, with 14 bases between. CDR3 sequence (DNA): TGCGCCAGCAGCTTGGAGCCAGGGGTTGTGTACGAGCAGTACGTC. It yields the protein CASSLEPGVVYEQYV.

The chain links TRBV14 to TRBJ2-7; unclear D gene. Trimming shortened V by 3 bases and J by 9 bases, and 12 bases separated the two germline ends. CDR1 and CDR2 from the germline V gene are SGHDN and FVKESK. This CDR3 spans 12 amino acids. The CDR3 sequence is CASSHYRLGQYV. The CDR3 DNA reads TGTGCCAGCAGCCATTACCGACTTGGGCAGTACGTC.

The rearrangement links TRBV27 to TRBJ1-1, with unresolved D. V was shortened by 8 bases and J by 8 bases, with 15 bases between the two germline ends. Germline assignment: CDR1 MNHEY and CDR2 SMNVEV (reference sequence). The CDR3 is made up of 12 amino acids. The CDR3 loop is CASGYLGREAFF. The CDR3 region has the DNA TGTGCCAGCGGCTACCTCGGACGGGAAGCTTTCTTT.

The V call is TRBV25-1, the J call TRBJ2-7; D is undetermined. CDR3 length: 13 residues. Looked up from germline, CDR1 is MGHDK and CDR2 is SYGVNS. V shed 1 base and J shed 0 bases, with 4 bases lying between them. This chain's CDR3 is CASSELGSYEQYF. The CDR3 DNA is TGTGCCAGCAGTGAATTGGGCTCCTACGAGCAGTACTTC.

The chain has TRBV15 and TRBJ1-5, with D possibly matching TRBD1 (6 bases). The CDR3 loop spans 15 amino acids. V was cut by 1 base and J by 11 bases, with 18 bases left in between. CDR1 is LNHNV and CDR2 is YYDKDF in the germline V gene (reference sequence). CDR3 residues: CATSRGGGDPGAQHF. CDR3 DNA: TGTGCCACCAGCAGAGGAGGAGGGGACCCAGGGGCCCAGCATTTT.

The CDR3 reads CASSLDSGYEQYF. The CDR3 DNA reads as TGTGCCAGCAGCTTAGATTCTGGGTACGAGCAGTACTTC. This chain connects TRBV7-9 to TRBJ2-7; D gene uncertain. This CDR3 has 13 amino acids. The germline V and J ends were trimmed by 1 base and 4 bases, with 8 bases remaining between them. Per the germline V gene, CDR1 is SEHNR and CDR2 is FQNEAQ (reference sequence).

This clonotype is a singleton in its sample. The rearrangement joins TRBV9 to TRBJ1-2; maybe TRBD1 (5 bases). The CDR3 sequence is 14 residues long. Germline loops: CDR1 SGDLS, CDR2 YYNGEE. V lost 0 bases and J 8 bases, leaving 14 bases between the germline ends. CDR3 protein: CASSVAGAGRGYTF. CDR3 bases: TGTGCCAGCAGCGTAGCTGGGGCAGGGAGAGGCTACACCTTC.

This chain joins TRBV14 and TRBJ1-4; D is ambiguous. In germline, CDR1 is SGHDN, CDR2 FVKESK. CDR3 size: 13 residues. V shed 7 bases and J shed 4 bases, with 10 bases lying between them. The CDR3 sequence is CASTRRSNEKLFF. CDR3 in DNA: TGTGCCAGCACAAGAAGGAGTAATGAAAAACTGTTTTTT. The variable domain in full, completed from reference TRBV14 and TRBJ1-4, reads EAGVTQFPSHSVIEKGQTVTLRCDPISGHDNLYWYRRVMGKEIKFLLHFVKESKQDESGMPNNRFLAERTGGTYSTLKVQPAELEDSGVYFCASTRRSNEKLFFGSGTQLSVL.

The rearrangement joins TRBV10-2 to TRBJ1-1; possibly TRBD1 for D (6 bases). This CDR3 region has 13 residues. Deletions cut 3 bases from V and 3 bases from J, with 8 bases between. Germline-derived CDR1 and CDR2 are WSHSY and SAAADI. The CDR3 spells CASSDGGHTEAFF. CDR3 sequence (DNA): TGCGCCAGCAGTGATGGGGGGCACACTGAAGCTTTCTTT.

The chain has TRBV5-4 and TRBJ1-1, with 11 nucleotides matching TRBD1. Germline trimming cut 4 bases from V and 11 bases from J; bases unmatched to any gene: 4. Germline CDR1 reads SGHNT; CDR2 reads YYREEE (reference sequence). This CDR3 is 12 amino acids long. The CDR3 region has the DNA TGTGCCAGCAGCCCAGGGACAGGGGGTGCTTTCTTT. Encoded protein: CASSPGTGGAFF.

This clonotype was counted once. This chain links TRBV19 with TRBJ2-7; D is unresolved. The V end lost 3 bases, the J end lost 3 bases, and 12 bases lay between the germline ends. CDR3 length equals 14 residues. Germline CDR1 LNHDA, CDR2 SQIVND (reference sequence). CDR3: CASSILDGDYEQYF. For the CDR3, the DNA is TGTGCCAGTAGTATTCTGGACGGCGACTACGAGCAGTACTTC.

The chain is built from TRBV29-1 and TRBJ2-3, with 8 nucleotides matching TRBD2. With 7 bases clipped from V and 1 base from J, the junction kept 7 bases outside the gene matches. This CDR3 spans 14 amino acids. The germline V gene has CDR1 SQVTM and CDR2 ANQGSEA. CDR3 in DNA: TGCAGCGGCAGCTCAGCGGGGGGCACAGATACGCAGTATTTT. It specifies CSGSSAGGTDTQYF.

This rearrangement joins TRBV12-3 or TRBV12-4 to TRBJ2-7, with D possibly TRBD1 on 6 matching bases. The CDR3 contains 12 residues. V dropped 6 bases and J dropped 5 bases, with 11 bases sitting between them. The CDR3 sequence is CASSLTGNEQYF. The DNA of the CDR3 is TGTGCCAGCAGCTTGACAGGAAACGAGCAGTACTTC.

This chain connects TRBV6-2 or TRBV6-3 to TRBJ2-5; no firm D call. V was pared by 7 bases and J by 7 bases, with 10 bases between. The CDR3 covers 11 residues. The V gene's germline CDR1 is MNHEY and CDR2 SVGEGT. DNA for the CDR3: TGTGCCAGCATGAAGACCGGGACCCAGTACTTC. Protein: CASMKTGTQYF.

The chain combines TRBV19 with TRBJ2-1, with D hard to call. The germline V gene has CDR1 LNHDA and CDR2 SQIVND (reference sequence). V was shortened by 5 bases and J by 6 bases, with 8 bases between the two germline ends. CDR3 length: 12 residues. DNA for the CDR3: TGTGCCAGTAGTTTGCCCCGCAATGAGCAGTTCTTC. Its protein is CASSLPRNEQFF. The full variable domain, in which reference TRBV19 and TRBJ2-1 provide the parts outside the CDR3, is DGGITQSPKYLFRKEGQNVTLSCEQNLNHDAMYWYRQDPGQGLRLIYYSQIVNDFQKGDIAEGYSVSREKKESFPLTVTSAQKNPTAFYLCASSLPRNEQFFGPGTRLTVL.

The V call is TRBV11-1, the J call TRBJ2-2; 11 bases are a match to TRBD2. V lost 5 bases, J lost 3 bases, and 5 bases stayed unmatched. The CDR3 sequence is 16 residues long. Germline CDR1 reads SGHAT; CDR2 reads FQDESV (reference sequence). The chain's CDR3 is CASSLTSGEYTGELFF. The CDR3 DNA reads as TGTGCCAGCAGCCTGACTAGCGGGGAGTACACCGGGGAGCTGTTTTTT.

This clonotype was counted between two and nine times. In nucleotides, the CDR3 is TGTGCCAGCAGGCCCGGGACAGGCAATGAGCAGTTCTTC. It translates to CASRPGTGNEQFF. J is TRBJ2-1 and V is TRBV12-3 or TRBV12-4; 8 nucleotides match TRBD1. This CDR3 is built from 13 residues. After removal of 6 bases from V and 6 bases from J, the junction contained 4 bases not matched to a gene.

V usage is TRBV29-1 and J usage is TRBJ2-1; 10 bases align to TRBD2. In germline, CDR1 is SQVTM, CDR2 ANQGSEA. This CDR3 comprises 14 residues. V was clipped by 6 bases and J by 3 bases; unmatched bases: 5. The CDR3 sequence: CSVVAGGLYNEQFF. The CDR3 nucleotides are TGCAGCGTCGTAGCGGGGGGACTCTACAATGAGCAGTTCTTC.

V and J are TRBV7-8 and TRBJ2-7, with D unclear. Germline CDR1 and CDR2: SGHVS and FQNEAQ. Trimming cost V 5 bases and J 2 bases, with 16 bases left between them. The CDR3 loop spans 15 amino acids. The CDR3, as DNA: TGTGCCAGCAGCGTTCGGAGTGTTGGAGCCTACGAGCAGTACGTC. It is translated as CASSVRSVGAYEQYV.

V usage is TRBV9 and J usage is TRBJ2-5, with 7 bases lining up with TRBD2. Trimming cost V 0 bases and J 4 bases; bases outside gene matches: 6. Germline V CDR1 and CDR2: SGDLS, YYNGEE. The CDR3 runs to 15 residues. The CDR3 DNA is TGTGCCAGCAGCGTAGCGGGGGGTTCAGGAGAGACCCAGTACTTC. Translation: CASSVAGGSGETQYF. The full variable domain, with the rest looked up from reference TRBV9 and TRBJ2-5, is DSGVTQTPKHLITATGQRVTLRCSPRSGDLSVYWYQQSLDQGLQFLIQYYNGEERAKGNILERFSAQQFPDLHSELNLSSLELGDSALYFCASSVAGGSGETQYFGPGTRLLVL.

For the CDR3, the DNA is TGCGCCAGCAGCTTGGTAACGGCCAGGGCGGTAAGGGAGACCCAGTACTTC. Its protein product is CASSLVTARAVRETQYF. This rearrangement joins TRBV5-1 to TRBJ2-5; D possibly corresponds to TRBD1 (5 bases). The CDR3 totals 17 residues. Trimming left V 0 bases short and J 5 bases short, with 20 bases between. Per germline, CDR1 SGHRS and CDR2 YFSETQ.

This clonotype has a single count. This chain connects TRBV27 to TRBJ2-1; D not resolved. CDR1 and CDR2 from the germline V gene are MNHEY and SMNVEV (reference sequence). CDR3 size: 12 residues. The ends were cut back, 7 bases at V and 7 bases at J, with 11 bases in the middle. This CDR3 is CASTHQSNEQFF. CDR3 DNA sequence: TGTGCCAGCACACACCAGTCAAATGAGCAGTTCTTC.

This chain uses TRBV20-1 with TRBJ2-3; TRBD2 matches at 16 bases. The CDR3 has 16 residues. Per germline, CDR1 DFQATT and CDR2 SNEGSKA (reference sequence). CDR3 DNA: TGCAGCTCACCGGGACTAGCGGGGGGGCAGTCAGATACGCAGTATTTT. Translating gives CSSPGLAGGQSDTQYF.

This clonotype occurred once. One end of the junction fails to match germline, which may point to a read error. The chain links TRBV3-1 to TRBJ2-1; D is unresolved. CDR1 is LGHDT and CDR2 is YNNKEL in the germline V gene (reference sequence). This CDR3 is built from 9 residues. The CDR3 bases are TGTGCCAGCAGCCAAGATCTCGCCTTC. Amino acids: CASSQDLAF.

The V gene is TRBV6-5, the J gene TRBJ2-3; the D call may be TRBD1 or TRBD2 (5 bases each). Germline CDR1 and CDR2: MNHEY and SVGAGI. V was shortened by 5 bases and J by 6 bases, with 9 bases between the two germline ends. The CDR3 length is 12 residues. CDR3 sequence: CASSGGRDTQYF. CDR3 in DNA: TGTGCCAGCAGTGGGGGAAGGGATACGCAGTATTTT.